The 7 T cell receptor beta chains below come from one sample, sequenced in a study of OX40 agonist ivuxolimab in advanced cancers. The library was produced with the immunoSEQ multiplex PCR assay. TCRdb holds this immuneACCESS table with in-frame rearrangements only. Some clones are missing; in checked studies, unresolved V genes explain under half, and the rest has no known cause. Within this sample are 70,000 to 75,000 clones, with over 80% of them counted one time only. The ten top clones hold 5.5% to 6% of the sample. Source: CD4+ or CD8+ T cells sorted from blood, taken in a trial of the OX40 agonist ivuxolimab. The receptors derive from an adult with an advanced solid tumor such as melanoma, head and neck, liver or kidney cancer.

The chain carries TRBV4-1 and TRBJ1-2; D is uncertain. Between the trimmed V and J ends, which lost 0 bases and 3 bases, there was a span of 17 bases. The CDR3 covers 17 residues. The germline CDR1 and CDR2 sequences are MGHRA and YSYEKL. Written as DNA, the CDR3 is TGCGCCAGCAGCCAAGACCCGACGCGGGGTGTGGACTATGGCTACACCTTC. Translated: CASSQDPTRGVDYGYTF.

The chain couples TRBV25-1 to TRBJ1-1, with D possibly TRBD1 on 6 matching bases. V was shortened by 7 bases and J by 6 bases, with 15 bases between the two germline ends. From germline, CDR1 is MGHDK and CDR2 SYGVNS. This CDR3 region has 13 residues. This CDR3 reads CASKSRGSPEAFF. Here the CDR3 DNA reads TGTGCCAGCAAGTCCAGGGGCTCGCCTGAAGCTTTCTTT.

The DNA for the CDR3 is TGTGCCAGCCTTAATATCCCGGGAGGGCCTGCGGAGGAGCAGTACTTC. Its translation: CASLNIPGGPAEEQYF. The chain links TRBV27 to TRBJ2-5; TRBD2 agrees at 8 bases. V lost 8 bases and J lost 11; bases outside the gene matches: 22. The germline CDR1 and CDR2 sequences are MNHEY and SMNVEV (reference sequence). The CDR3 runs 16 residues.

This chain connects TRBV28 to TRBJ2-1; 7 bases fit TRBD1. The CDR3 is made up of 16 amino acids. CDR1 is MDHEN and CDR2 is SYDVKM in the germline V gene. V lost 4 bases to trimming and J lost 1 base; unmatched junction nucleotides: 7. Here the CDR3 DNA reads TGTGCCAGCAGTTCGACAGGGCCGGAATCCTACAATGAGCAGTTCTTC. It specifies CASSSTGPESYNEQFF.

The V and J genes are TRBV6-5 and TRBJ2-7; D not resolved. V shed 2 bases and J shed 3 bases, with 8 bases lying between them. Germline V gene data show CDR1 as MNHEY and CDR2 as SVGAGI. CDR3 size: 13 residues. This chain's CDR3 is CASSYGFVYEQYF. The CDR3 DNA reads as TGTGCCAGCAGTTACGGATTCGTCTACGAGCAGTACTTC.

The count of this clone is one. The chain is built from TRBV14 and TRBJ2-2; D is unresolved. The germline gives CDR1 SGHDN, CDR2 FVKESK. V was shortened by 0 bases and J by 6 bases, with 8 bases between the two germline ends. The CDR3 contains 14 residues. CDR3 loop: CASSQDLAPGELFF. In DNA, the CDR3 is TGTGCCAGCAGCCAAGATTTGGCTCCCGGGGAGCTGTTTTTT. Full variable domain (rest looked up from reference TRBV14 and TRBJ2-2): EAGVTQFPSHSVIEKGQTVTLRCDPISGHDNLYWYRRVMGKEIKFLLHFVKESKQDESGMPNNRFLAERTGGTYSTLKVQPAELEDSGVYFCASSQDLAPGELFFGEGSRLTVL.

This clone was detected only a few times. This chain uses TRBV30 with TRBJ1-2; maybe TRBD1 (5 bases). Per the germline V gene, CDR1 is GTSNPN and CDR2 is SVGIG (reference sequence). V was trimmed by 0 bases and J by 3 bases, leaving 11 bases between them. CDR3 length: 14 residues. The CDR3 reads CAWSVRPRDYGYTF. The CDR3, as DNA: TGTGCCTGGAGTGTAAGGCCCAGGGACTATGGCTACACCTTC.